These 21 T cell receptor beta chains share one sample of origin, sequenced in a study of OX40 agonist ivuxolimab in advanced cancers. The assay was immunoSEQ multiplex PCR, and TCRdb's table has in-frame clones only and misses some. The repertoire holds roughly 80,000 clones, with over 70% as singletons. Sequencing used CD4+ or CD8+ T cells sorted from blood, obtained in a trial of the OX40 agonist ivuxolimab. Source of these receptors: an adult with an advanced solid tumor such as melanoma, head and neck, liver or kidney cancer.

The V call is TRBV10-3, the J call TRBJ1-2; D may be TRBD1 (5 bases). This CDR3 is built from 13 residues. Trimming pared 3 bases from V and 4 bases from J, leaving 9 bases between. CDR1 is ENHRY and CDR2 is SYGVKD in the germline V gene. The CDR3 loop reads CAISDRGLYGYTF. CDR3 DNA sequence: TGTGCCATCAGTGATCGGGGACTCTATGGCTACACCTTC.

This clone was seen a handful of times. The chain is built from TRBV5-4 and TRBJ1-2, with D unresolved. CDR3 length equals 14 residues. V was shortened by 4 bases and J by 1 base, with 11 bases between the two germline ends. CDR1 is SGHNT, CDR2 YYREEE, per germline (reference sequence). CDR3 amino acids: CASSPRTFNYGYTF. CDR3 in DNA: TGTGCCAGCAGCCCACGCACCTTTAACTATGGCTACACCTTC.

J is TRBJ1-2 and V is TRBV7-2; no clear D. This CDR3 comprises 11 residues. Trimming shortened V by 4 bases and J by 11 bases, and 11 bases separated the two germline ends. Germline V gives CDR1 SGHTA, CDR2 FQGNSA. CDR3 nucleotides: TGTGCCAGCAGCTCGGCCAACCCATACACCTTC. Protein sequence: CASSSANPYTF.

This clone was observed once. This rearrangement joins TRBV6-1 to TRBJ1-2; a weak D match, TRBD1 (5 bases). V dropped 6 bases and J dropped 3 bases, with 14 bases sitting between them. This CDR3 is built from 14 residues. CDR1 is MNHNS and CDR2 is SASEGT in the germline V gene. The DNA of the CDR3 is TGTGCCAGCAGCCTTTGGCAGGGCTACTATGGCTACACCTTC. It yields the protein CASSLWQGYYGYTF.

The chain carries TRBV14 and TRBJ1-6; D unclear. CDR3 size: 13 residues. CDR1 is SGHDN, CDR2 FVKESK, per germline. Deletions cut 5 bases from V and 9 bases from J, with 11 bases between. CDR3: CASSTGVGSPLHF. CDR3 DNA sequence: TGTGCCAGCAGCACTGGGGTAGGTTCACCCCTCCACTTT.

Note on this clone: Other DNA sequences in this specimen translate into the identical CDR3. The rearrangement uses TRBV5-1 and TRBJ1-1, with TRBD1 identical over 8 bases. Germline-derived CDR1 and CDR2 are SGHRS and YFSETQ. The CDR3 contains 15 residues. Trimming took 4 bases from V and 0 from J; bases not matched to a gene: 5. The CDR3 region is CASSTDRGLNTEAFF. The CDR3 DNA is TGCGCCAGCAGCACAGACAGGGGTTTGAACACTGAAGCTTTCTTT.

The rearrangement links TRBV21-1 to TRBJ2-7; the D call TRBD1 from the table was never checked on the DNA. TRBV21-1 is reported as a pseudogene. CDR3 length: 16 amino acids. This CDR3 reads CASSKGEGQGFHEQYF. Here the CDR3 DNA reads TGTGCCAGCAGCAAAGGAGAGGGACAGGGTTTCCACGAGCAGTACTTC.

The chain links TRBV6-1 to TRBJ2-1, with 12 nucleotides matching TRBD2. V was clipped by 1 base and J by 8 bases; unmatched bases: 3. In germline, CDR1 is MNHNS, CDR2 SASEGT. The CDR3 is made up of 15 amino acids. The CDR3 spells CASSEGGTSGHEQFF. The CDR3 nucleotides read TGTGCCAGCAGTGAAGGGGGGACTAGCGGGCATGAGCAGTTCTTC.

This rearrangement joins TRBV29-1 to TRBJ2-5; TRBD2 matches at 10 bases. After removal of 7 bases from V and 5 bases from J, the junction contained 4 bases not matched to a gene. CDR1 and CDR2 (germline): SQVTM, ANQGSEA. This CDR3 has 12 amino acids. Here the CDR3 DNA reads TGCAGCGCCACTAGCGGGGCGGAGACCCAGTACTTC. Its protein product is CSATSGAETQYF.

V and J are TRBV7-2 and TRBJ1-1; D gene ambiguous. The germline CDR1 and CDR2 sequences are SGHTA and FQGNSA. The V end was cut by 1 base, the J end by 1 base, with 4 bases between. This CDR3 comprises 13 residues. CDR3 DNA sequence: TGTGCCAGCAGCTTAGTGGCGAACACTGAAGCTTTCTTT. The encoded protein is CASSLVANTEAFF. Filled out from reference TRBV7-2 and TRBJ1-1, the complete variable domain reads GAGVSQSPSNKVTEKGKDVELRCDPISGHTALYWYRQSLGQGLEFLIYFQGNSAPDKSGLPSDRFSAERTGGSVSTLTIQRTQQEDSAVYLCASSLVANTEAFFGQGTRLTVV.

CDR3 amino acids: CASSRRQGNTEAFF. The CDR3 bases are TGTGCCAGCAGCCGACGGCAGGGTAACACTGAAGCTTTCTTT. The J gene is TRBJ1-1, the V gene TRBV5-6; tentatively, D is TRBD1 (5 bases). CDR1 is SGHDT and CDR2 is YYEEEE in the germline V gene. The CDR3 extends over 14 amino acids. Deletions cut 4 bases from V and 2 bases from J, with 12 bases between. Combining the CDR3 with reference TRBV5-6 and TRBJ1-1 gives the whole variable domain DAGVTQSPTHLIKTRGQQVTLRCSPKSGHDTVSWYQQALGQGPQFIFQYYEEEERQRGNFPDRFSGHQFPNYSSELNVNALLLGDSALYLCASSRRQGNTEAFFGQGTRLTVV.

The chain links TRBV7-9 to TRBJ2-5; a possible D gene is TRBD1 (5 bases). Germline V gene sequence: CDR1 SEHNR, CDR2 FQNEAQ (reference sequence). CDR3 size: 14 residues. Trimming removed 2 bases at V and 5 bases at J, with 12 bases between. The CDR3: CASSLRGPEETQYF. CDR3 DNA sequence: TGTGCCAGCAGCTTAAGGGGTCCGGAGGAGACCCAGTACTTC. The whole variable domain, filled in from reference TRBV7-9 and TRBJ2-5, reads DTGVSQNPRHKITKRGQNVTFRCDPISEHNRLYWYRQTLGQGPEFLTYFQNEAQLEKSRLLSDRFSAERPKGSFSTLEIQRTEQGDSAMYLCASSLRGPEETQYFGPGTRLLVL.

The chain combines TRBV27 with TRBJ1-5; D is unresolved. The CDR3 loop spans 14 amino acids. Looked up from germline, CDR1 is MNHEY and CDR2 is SMNVEV (reference sequence). V was pared by 4 bases and J by 4 bases, with 11 bases between. The CDR3 bases are TGTGCCAGCAGTTGGTCCGGGGATAATCAGCCCCAGCATTTT. It encodes CASSWSGDNQPQHF.

J is TRBJ1-5 and V is TRBV5-5; 7 bases align to TRBD1. The CDR3 consists of 15 residues. CDR1 and CDR2 (germline): SGHKS, YYEKEE (reference sequence). V gave up 2 bases and J gave up 0 bases; unmatched junction bases: 2. CDR3 in amino acids: CASSFGQDSNQPQHF. Here the CDR3 DNA reads TGTGCCAGCAGCTTCGGACAGGATAGCAATCAGCCCCAGCATTTT.

The CDR3 spells CASSVGLAGRNEQFF. The CDR3, as DNA: TGTGCCAGCAGCGTAGGCCTAGCGGGAAGGAATGAGCAGTTCTTC. The V and J genes are TRBV9 and TRBJ2-1, with 9 bases that match TRBD2. CDR3 length: 15 amino acids. V gave up 0 bases and J gave up 7 bases; unmatched junction bases: 5. The germline CDR1 and CDR2 sequences are SGDLS and YYNGEE. Drawing the rest from reference TRBV9 and TRBJ2-1, the complete variable domain is DSGVTQTPKHLITATGQRVTLRCSPRSGDLSVYWYQQSLDQGLQFLIQYYNGEERAKGNILERFSAQQFPDLHSELNLSSLELGDSALYFCASSVGLAGRNEQFFGPGTRLTVL.

This chain connects TRBV28 to TRBJ2-1; 7 bases map to TRBD1. CDR1 and CDR2 (germline): MDHEN, SYDVKM. The CDR3 has 15 amino acids. V dropped 5 bases and J dropped 0; count of bases not matched to a gene: 4. CDR3 region: CASSPRQGSYNEQFF. CDR3 bases: TGTGCCAGCAGTCCTCGACAGGGCTCCTACAATGAGCAGTTCTTC.

The chain uses TRBV7-6 and TRBJ1-5, with 7 bases lining up with TRBD1. Germline CDR1 SGHVS, CDR2 FNYEAQ. This CDR3 is 15 amino acids long. V was pared by 1 base and J by 3 bases, with 3 bases of the junction left unmatched. As DNA, the CDR3 is TGTGCCAGCAGCTTAGGACAGGGACTCAATCAGCCCCAGCATTTT. As protein: CASSLGQGLNQPQHF.

The CDR3 region has the DNA TGTGCCAGCAGCTTAGGGACAGGTGTCTATGGCTACACCTTC. It is translated as CASSLGTGVYGYTF. V and J are TRBV11-3 and TRBJ1-2, with 7 bases that match TRBD1. Germline V gene data show CDR1 as SGHNT and CDR2 as YENEEA. The CDR3 contains 14 residues. V lost 1 base, J lost 4 bases, and 3 bases stayed unmatched. Together with reference TRBV11-3 and TRBJ1-2, the CDR3 gives the full variable domain: EAGVVQSPRYKIIEKKQPVAFWCNPISGHNTLYWYLQNLGQGPELLIRYENEEAVDDSQLPKDRFSAERLKGVDSTLKIQPAELGDSAVYLCASSLGTGVYGYTFGSGTRLTVV.

The chain couples TRBV19 to TRBJ1-1; no reliable D call. Germline lookup yields CDR1 LNHDA and CDR2 SQIVND (reference sequence). The CDR3 loop spans 13 amino acids. V lost 1 base, J lost 1 base, and 4 bases lay in between. CDR3 sequence (DNA): TGTGCCAGTAGTATAGGCAGGAACACTGAAGCTTTCTTT. Its translation: CASSIGRNTEAFF.

The chain couples TRBV11-2 to TRBJ2-7; 16 bases match TRBD2. Unmatched junction bases numbered 8, after V lost 5 bases and J lost 7 bases. Germline values: CDR1 SGHAT, CDR2 FQNNGV. The CDR3 spans 16 residues. CDR3 bases: TGTGCCAGCAGCCCTGGGACTAGCGGGAGGGCCGGGGAGCAGTACTTC. Protein product: CASSPGTSGRAGEQYF.

In DNA form, the CDR3 reads TGTGCCAGCAGCCACTTATCGGACTCCTACAATGAGCAGTTCTTC. The encoded protein is CASSHLSDSYNEQFF. The rearrangement joins TRBV14 to TRBJ2-1, with D unclear. V lost 3 bases, J lost 0 bases, and 9 bases lay in between. This CDR3 is built from 15 residues. CDR1 and CDR2 from the germline V gene are SGHDN and FVKESK.